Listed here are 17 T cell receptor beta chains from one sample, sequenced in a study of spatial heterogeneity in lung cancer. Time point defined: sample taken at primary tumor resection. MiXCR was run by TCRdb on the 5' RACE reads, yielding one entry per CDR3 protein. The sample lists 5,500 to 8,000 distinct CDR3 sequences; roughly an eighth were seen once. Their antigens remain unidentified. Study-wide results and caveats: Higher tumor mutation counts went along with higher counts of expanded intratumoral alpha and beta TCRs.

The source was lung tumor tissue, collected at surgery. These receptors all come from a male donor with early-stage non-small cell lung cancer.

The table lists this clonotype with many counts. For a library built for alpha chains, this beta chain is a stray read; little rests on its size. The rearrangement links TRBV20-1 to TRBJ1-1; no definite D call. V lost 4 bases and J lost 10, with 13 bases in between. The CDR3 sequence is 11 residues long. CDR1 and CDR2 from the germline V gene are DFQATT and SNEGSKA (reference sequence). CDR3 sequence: CSATLSYGAFF. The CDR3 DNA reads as TGCAGTGCTACCCTGAGCTACGGAGCTTTCTTT.

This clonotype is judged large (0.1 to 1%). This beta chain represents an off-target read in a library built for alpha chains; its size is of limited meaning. CDR3 DNA: TGCAGCGTTGAAGAACTTCCCGGGAATGAGCAGTTCTTC. Translation: CSVEELPGNEQFF. This chain connects TRBV29-1 to TRBJ2-1, with D unresolved. The CDR3 spans 13 residues. CDR1 is SQVTM and CDR2 is ANQGSEA in the germline V gene. V lost 0 bases to trimming and J lost 7 bases, with 10 bases between them.

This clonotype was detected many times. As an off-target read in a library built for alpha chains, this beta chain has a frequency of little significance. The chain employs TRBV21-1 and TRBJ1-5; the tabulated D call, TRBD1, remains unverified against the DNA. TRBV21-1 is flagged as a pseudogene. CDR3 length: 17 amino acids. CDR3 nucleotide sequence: TGTGCCAGCACCCCCCTAGGGCGAAGGAGAATTTGTCAGCCCCAGCATTTT. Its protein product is CASTPLGRRRICQPQHF.

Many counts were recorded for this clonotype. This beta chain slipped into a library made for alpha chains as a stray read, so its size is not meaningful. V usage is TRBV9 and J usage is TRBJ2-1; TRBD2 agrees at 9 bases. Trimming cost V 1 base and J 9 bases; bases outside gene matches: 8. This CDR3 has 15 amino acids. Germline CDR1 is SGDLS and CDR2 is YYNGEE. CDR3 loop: CASSVFGGRAGEQFF. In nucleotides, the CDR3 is TGTGCCAGCAGCGTATTTGGCGGGAGGGCCGGTGAGCAGTTCTTC.

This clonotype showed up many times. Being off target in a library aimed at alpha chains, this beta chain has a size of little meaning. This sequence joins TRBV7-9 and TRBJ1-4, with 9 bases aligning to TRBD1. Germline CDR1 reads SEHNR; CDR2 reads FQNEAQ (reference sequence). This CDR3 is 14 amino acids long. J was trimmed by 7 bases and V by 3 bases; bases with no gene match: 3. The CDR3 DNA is TGTGCCAGCAGCTTGACAGGGGGGTCTGAAAAACTGTTTTTT. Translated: CASSLTGGSEKLFF.

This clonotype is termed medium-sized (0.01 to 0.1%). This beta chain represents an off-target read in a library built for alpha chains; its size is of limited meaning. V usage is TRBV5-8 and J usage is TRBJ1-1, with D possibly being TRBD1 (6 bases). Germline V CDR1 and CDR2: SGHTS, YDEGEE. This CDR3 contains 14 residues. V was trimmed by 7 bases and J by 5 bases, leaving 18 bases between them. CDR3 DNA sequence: TGTGCCAGCCACTTCATGGGGGCGGGTACTGAAGCTTTCTTT. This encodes CASHFMGAGTEAFF. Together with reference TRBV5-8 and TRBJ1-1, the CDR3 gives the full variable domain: EAGVTQSPTHLIKTRGQQATLRCSPISGHTSVYWYQQALGLGLQFLLWYDEGEERNRGNFPPRFSGRQFPNYSSELNVNALELEDSALYLCASHFMGAGTEAFFGQGTRLTVV.

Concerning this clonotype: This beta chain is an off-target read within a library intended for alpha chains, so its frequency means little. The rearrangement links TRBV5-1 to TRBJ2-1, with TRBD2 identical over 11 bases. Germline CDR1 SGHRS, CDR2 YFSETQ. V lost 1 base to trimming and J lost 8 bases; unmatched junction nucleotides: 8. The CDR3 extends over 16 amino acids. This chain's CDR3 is CASSLIVAGGVDEQFF. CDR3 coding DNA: TGCGCCAGCAGCTTGATAGTAGCGGGAGGGGTGGATGAGCAGTTCTTC.

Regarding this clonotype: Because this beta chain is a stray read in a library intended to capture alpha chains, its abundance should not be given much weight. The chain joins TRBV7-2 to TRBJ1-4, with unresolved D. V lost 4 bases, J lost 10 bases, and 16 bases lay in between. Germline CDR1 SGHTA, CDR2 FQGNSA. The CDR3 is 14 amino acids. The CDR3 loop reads CASSSSPQSGKLFF. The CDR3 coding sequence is TGTGCCAGCAGCTCCTCTCCTCAGAGTGGAAAACTGTTTTTT. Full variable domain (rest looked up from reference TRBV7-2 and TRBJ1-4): GAGVSQSPSNKVTEKGKDVELRCDPISGHTALYWYRQSLGQGLEFLIYFQGNSAPDKSGLPSDRFSAERTGGSVSTLTIQRTQQEDSAVYLCASSSSPQSGKLFFGSGTQLSVL.

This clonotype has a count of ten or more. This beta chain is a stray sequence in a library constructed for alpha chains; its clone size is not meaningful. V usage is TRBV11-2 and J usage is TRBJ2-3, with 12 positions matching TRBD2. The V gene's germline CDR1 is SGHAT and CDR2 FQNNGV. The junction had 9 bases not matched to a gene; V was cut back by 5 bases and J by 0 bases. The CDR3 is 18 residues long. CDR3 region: CASSTGTSGSSSTDTQYF. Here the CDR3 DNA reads TGTGCCAGCAGCACCGGGACTAGCGGGTCTTCTAGCACAGATACGCAGTATTTT.

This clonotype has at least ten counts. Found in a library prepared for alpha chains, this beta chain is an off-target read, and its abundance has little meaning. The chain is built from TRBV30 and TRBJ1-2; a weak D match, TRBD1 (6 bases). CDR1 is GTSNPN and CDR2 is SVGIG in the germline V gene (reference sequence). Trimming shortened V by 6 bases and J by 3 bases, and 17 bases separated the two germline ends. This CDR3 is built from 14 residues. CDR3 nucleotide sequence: TGTGCCTGCTCTGAGGGGGTCATAGACTATGGCTACACCTTC. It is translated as CACSEGVIDYGYTF.

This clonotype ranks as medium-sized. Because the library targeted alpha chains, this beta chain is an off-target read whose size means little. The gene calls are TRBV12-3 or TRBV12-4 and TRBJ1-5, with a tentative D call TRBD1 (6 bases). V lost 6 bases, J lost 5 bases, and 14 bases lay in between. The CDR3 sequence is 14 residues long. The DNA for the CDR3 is TGTGCCAGCAGAGGCGACAGGATCGATCAGCCCCAGCATTTT. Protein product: CASRGDRIDQPQHF.

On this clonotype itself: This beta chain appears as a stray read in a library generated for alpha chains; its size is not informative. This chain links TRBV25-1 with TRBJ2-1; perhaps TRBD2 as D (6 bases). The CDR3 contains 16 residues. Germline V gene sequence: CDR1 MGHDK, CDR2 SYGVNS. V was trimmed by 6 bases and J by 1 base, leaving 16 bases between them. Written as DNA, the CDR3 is TGTGCCAGCAGCTCCTTTAGCGGTGGGTCCTACAATGAGCAGTTCTTC. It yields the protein CASSSFSGGSYNEQFF.

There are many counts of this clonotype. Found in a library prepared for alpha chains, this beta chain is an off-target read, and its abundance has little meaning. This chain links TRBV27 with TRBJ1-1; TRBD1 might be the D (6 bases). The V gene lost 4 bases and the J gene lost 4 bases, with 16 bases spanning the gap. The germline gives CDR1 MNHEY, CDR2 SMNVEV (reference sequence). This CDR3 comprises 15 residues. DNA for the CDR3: TGTGCCAGCAGTTCAGACACACCAGGGGTCACTGAAGCTTTCTTT. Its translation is CASSSDTPGVTEAFF.

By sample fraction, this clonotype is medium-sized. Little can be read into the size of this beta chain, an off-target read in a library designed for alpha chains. Written as DNA, the CDR3 is TGCGCCAGCAGCATTTCCGGGACAGGGAGGGCGGAAGCTTTCTTT. Translated, it gives CASSISGTGRAEAFF. The chain combines TRBV4-3 with TRBJ1-1; the match to TRBD1 covers 9 bases. V was clipped by 5 bases and J by 8 bases; unmatched bases: 12. Germline-derived CDR1 and CDR2 are LGHNA and YSLEER. The CDR3 totals 15 residues.

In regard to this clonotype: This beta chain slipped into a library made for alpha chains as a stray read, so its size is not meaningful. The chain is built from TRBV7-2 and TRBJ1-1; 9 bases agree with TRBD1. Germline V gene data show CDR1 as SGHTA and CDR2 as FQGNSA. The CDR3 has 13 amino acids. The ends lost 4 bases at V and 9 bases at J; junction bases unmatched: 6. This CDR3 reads CASSSPTGGKAFF. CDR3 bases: TGTGCCAGCAGCTCACCAACAGGGGGCAAAGCTTTCTTT.

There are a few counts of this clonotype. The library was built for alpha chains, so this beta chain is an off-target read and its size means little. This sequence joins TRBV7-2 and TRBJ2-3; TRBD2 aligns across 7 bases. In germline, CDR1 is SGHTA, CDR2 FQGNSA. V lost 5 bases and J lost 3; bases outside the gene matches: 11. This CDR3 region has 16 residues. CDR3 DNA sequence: TGTGCCAGCAGCACTCGCGGCGCGGGAGTGACAGATACGCAGTATTTT. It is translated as CASSTRGAGVTDTQYF.

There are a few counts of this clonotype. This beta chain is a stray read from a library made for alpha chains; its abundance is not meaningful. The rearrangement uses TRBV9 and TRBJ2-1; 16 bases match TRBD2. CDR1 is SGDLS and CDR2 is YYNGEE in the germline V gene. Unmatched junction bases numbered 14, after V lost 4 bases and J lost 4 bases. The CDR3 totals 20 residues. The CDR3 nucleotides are TGTGCCAGCAGCATTTGGGAGGGGACTAGCGGGAGGGCCCTGTACAATGAGCAGTTCTTC. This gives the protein CASSIWEGTSGRALYNEQFF. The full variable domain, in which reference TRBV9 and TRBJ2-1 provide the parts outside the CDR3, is DSGVTQTPKHLITATGQRVTLRCSPRSGDLSVYWYQQSLDQGLQFLIQYYNGEERAKGNILERFSAQQFPDLHSELNLSSLELGDSALYFCASSIWEGTSGRALYNEQFFGPGTRLTVL.